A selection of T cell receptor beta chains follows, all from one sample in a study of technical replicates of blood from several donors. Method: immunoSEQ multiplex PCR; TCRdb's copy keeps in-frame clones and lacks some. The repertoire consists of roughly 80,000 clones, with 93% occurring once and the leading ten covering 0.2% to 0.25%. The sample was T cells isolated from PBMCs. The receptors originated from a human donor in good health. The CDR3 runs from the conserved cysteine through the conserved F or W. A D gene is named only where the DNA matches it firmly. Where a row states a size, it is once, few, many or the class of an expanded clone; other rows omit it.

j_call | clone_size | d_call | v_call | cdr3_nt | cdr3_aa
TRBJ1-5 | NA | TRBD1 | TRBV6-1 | TGTGCCAGCAGTGAAGCGAGGACAGGGGGCAATCAGCCCCAGCATTTT | CASSEARTGGNQPQHF
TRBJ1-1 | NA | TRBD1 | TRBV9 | TGTGCCAGCAGCGCGACAGGGTTGTACACTGAAGCTTTCTTT | CASSATGLYTEAFF
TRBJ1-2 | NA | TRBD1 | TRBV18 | TGTGCCAGCTCACCCGGACAGGATAATGGCTACACCTTC | CASSPGQDNGYTF
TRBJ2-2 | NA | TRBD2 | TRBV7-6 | TGTGCCAGCAGCTCTAGCGGGGGGCTGAACACCGGGGAGCTGTTTTTT | CASSSSGGLNTGELFF
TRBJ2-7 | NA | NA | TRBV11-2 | TGTGCCAGCAGCTTAGTTCTAGCAACGTACGAGCAGTACTTC | CASSLVLATYEQYF
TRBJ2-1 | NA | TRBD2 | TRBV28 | TGTGCCAGCAGCTCGGTTAGCGGGCTTTACAATGAGCAGTTCTTC | CASSSVSGLYNEQFF
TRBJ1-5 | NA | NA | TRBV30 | TGTGCCTGCTCCCACAGCAGCAATCAGCCCCAGCATTTT | CACSHSSNQPQHF
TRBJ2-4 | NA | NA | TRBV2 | TGTGCCCAGCATGGAGTAGCCGGGTACATTCAGTACTTC | CAQHGVAGYIQYF
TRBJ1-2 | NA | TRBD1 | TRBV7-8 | TGTGCCAGCAGCATGTCCCGGGACAGGGACTACTATGGCTACACCTTC | CASSMSRDRDYYGYTF
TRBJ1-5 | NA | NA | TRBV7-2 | TGTGCCAGCAGCTCACAGTGGTCCGTGGGGGGGCCCCAGCATTTT | CASSSQWSVGGPQHF
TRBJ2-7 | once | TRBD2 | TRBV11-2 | TGTGCCAGCAGCTTGTGGACTAGCGACGAGCAGTACTTC | CASSLWTSDEQYF
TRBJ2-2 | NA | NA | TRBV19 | TGTGCCAGCGGGGAGGGGGAGCTGTTTTTT | CASGEGELFF
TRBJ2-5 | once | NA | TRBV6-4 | TGTGCCAGCAGCTACGACTATGGAGAGGCCCAGTACTTC | CASSYDYGEAQYF
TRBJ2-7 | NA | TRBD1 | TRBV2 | TGTGCCAGCAGCGGGACAGTGACCGGGCAGTACTTC | CASSGTVTGQYF
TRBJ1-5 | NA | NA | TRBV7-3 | TGTGCCAGCAGCTCTGACCGGGACTCAAAAAGTGGCAATCAGCCCCAGCATTTT | CASSSDRDSKSGNQPQHF
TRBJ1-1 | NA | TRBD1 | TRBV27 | TGTGCCAGCAGTTTAGAAGGGACAGGGTCTCTTTTCCGGGTAGCTTTCTTT | CASSLEGTGSLFRVAFF
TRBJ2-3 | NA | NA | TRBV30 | TGTGCCTGGAGTCCCTCTTTGGCGGGGCTGGTCTTTAGCACAGATACGCAGTATTTT | CAWSPSLAGLVFSTDTQYF
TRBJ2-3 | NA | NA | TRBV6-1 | TGTGCCAGCAGTGAACTGGGAAAACAGGGTCCAGCAGATACGCAGTATTTT | CASSELGKQGPADTQYF
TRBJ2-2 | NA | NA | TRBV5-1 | TGCGCCAGCAGACAGGACGTCGGGGAGCTGTTTTTT | CASRQDVGELFF
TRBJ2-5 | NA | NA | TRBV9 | TGTGCCAGCAGCGTATTCGGAGCGAAGAGGGGGGAGACCCAGTACTTC | CASSVFGAKRGETQYF
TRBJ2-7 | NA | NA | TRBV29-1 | TGCAGCGTTGACGACTCGCTCGAGCAGTACTTC | CSVDDSLEQYF
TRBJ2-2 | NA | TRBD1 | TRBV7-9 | TGTGCCAGCAGCTCTCAACAGGGGACGAACACCGGGGAGCTGTTTTTT | CASSSQQGTNTGELFF
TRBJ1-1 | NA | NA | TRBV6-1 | TGTGCCAGCAGTTGGAAGACAGCCCAGGGTGAAGCTTTCTTT | CASSWKTAQGEAFF
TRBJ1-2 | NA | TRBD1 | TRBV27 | TGTGCCAGTGGGGACAGGGGGATCAACACGGATGGCTACACCTTC | CASGDRGINTDGYTF
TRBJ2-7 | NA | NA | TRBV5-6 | TGTGCCAGCAACCGACAGTTGACCTACGAGCAGTACTTC | CASNRQLTYEQYF
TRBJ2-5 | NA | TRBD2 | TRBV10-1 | TGCGCCAGCAGTGAGTTTAGGTCGGGAGGGACCCAGTACTTC | CASSEFRSGGTQYF
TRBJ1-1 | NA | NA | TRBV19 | TGTGCCTCAGCCCCCCTCGGGGACACTGAAGCTTTCTTT | CASAPLGDTEAFF
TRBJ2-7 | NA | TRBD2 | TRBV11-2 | TGTGCCAGCAGCCCGGGACTAGCCTACGAGCAGTACTTC | CASSPGLAYEQYF